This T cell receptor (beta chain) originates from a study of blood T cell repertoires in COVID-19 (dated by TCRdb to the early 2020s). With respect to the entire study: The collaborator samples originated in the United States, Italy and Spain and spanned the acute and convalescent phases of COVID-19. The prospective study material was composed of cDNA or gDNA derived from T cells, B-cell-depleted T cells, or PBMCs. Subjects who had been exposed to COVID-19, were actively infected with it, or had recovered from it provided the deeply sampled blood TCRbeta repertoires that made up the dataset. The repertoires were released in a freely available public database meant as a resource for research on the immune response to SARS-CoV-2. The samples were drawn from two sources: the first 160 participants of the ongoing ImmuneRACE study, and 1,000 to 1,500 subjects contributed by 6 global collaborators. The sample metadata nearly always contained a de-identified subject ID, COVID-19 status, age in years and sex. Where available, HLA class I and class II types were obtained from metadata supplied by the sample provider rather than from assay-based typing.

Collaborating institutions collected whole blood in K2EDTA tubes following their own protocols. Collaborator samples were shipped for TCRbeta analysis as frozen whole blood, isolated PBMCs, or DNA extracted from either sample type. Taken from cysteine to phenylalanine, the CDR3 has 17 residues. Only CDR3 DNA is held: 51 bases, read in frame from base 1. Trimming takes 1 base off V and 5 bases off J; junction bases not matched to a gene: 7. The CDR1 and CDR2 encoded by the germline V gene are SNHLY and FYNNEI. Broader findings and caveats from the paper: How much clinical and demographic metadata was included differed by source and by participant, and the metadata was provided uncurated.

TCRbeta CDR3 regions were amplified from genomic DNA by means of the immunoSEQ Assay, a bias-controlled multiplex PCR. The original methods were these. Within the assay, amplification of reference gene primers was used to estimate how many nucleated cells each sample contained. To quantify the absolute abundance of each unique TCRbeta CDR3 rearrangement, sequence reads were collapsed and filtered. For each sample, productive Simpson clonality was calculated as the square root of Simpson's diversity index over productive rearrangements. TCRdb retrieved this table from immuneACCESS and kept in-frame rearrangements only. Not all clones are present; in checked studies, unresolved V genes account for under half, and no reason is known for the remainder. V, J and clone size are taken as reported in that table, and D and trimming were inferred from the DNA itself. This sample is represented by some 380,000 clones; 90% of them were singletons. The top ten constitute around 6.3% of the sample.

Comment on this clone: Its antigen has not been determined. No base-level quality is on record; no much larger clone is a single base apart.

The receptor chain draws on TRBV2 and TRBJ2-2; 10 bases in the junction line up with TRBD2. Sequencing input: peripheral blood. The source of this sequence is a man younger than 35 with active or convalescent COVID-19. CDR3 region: CASSEDVLAGSTGELFF. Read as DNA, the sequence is TGTGCCAGCAGTGAAGATGTACTAGCGGGAAGTACCGGGGAGCTGTTTTTT. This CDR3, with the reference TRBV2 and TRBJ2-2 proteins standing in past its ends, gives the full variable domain EPEVTQTPSHQVTQMGQEVILRCVPISNHLYFYWYRQILGQKVEFLVSFYNNEISEKSEIFDDQFSVERPDGSNFTLKIRSTKLEDSAMYFCASSEDVLAGSTGELFFGEGSRLTVL.